The entry below describes one T cell receptor (beta chain). An end of the junction does not agree with germline; a read error may underlie this. This CDR3 has 16 residues. This specimen comes from a study of CD8 T cells in Susac syndrome. Random-hexamer reverse transcription was applied to 0.5 to 1 ug RNA. TCR beta CDR3 was amplified by immunoSEQ multiplex PCR. This amplification extended across 54 Vbeta and 13 Jbeta segments. TCRdb passed the immunoSEQ multiplex PCR reads through MiXCR, listing each CDR3 protein once. The sample contains some 80,000 distinct CDR3 sequences, around 94% of which appear only once.

This chain uses TRBV12-3 or TRBV12-4 with TRBJ2-1; 12 bases line up with TRBD1. The sequence was obtained from a human donor in good health. The sample comprised CD8+ T cells from PBMCs. The CDR3 region is CANSWGQGASYNEQFF. The CDR3 DNA sequence: TGTGCCAACAGTTGGGGACAGGGGGCCTCCTACAATGAGCAGTTCTTC.